These 19 T cell receptor beta chains originate from one sample sequenced in a study of T cells in Graves' hyperthyroidism and ophthalmopathy. Amplification yielded TCR beta CDR3 regions, with RNA transcripts as the source. Primed by the HTBI set, a first-round RT-PCR was run on the TCR CDR3. From the multiplex PCR reads, TCRdb called clonotypes with MiXCR, one entry per CDR3 protein. Of more than 600,000 distinct CDR3 sequences detected, over 15% appear once; the ten largest clones hold 8.4%. Sequenced sample: blood. Source of these receptors: a man aged 18 to 30 with Graves' hyperthyroidism.

In this sample, this clonotype turned up a few times. An end of the junction differs from the germline gene, which may be a read error. The chain has TRBV30 and TRBJ1-1; D might be TRBD1 (6 bases). The CDR3 has 14 amino acids. Germline CDR1 and CDR2: GTSNPN and SVGIG (reference sequence). The CDR3 DNA reads as TGTGCCTGGAGCTTAACAGGGTTCGACACTGAAGCTTCCTTT. As protein: CAWSLTGFDTEASF.

The table lists this clonotype with a few counts. V usage is TRBV7-8 and J usage is TRBJ2-2; 8 bases agree with TRBD1. This CDR3 is 16 amino acids long. The junction had 3 bases not matched to a gene; V was cut back by 1 base and J by 2 bases. The V gene's germline CDR1 is SGHVS and CDR2 FQNEAQ. This chain's CDR3 is CASSLGTGFNTGELFF. The CDR3 DNA is TGTGCCAGCAGCTTAGGGACAGGGTTCAACACCGGGGAGCTGTTTTTT.

The V call is TRBV7-9, the J call TRBJ1-5; weak D call: TRBD1 (6 bases). The CDR3 covers 14 residues. V was clipped by 5 bases and J by 3 bases, with 11 bases between them. Germline CDR1 and CDR2: SEHNR and FQNEAQ (reference sequence). The CDR3 DNA follows: TGTGCCAGCAGCCATACAGGGCTCAATCAGCCCCAGCATTTT. Protein: CASSHTGLNQPQHF.

The gene calls are TRBV20-1 and TRBJ2-1; 11 bases match TRBD1. This CDR3 spans 12 amino acids. The germline gives CDR1 DFQATT, CDR2 SNEGSKA (reference sequence). This CDR3 is CRGDRGGNEQFF. The CDR3 DNA is TGCAGAGGGGACAGGGGGGGCAATGAGCAGTTCTTC.

The sample holds a few counts of this clonotype. V gene TRBV20-1 combines with J gene TRBJ1-3, with D perhaps TRBD1 (5 bases). This CDR3 spans 15 amino acids. The germline V and J ends were trimmed by 3 bases and 0 bases, with 12 bases remaining between them. Germline CDR1 reads DFQATT; CDR2 reads SNEGSKA (reference sequence). The CDR3 protein is CSASRGPFSGNTIYF. CDR3 DNA: TGCAGTGCTAGTAGGGGCCCCTTCTCTGGAAACACCATATATTTT.

In this sample, this clonotype turned up many times. The chain combines TRBV27 with TRBJ2-1; 8 bases map to TRBD2. V shed 5 bases and J 9 bases; nucleotides not matched to a gene: 12. CDR3 length: 15 amino acids. The V gene's germline CDR1 is MNHEY and CDR2 SMNVEV (reference sequence). The CDR3 region has the DNA TGTGCCAGCAGTCCCCCGGGAAGCGGGAGAGGTGAGCAGTTCTTC. It translates to CASSPPGSGRGEQFF.

The J gene is TRBJ2-1, the V gene TRBV10-3; TRBD2 matches at 9 bases. The junction had 4 bases not matched to a gene; V was cut back by 4 bases and J by 9 bases. Per the germline V gene, CDR1 is ENHRY and CDR2 is SYGVKD. CDR3 size: 13 residues. In DNA form, the CDR3 reads TGTGCCATCAGTGGAGTAGCGGGAGTTGAGCAGTTCTTC. Protein: CAISGVAGVEQFF.

The chain combines TRBV19 with TRBJ1-1; D possibly corresponds to TRBD1 (5 bases). V was clipped by 7 bases and J by 3 bases, with 9 bases between them. Germline loops: CDR1 LNHDA, CDR2 SQIVND (reference sequence). The CDR3 length is 12 residues. The CDR3 DNA sequence: TGTGCCAGTAATCTGGGGGACACTGAAGCTTTCTTT. Translated, it gives CASNLGDTEAFF.

The rearrangement uses TRBV12-3 or TRBV12-4 and TRBJ2-1; TRBD1 is a possible D gene (5 bases). This CDR3 has 18 amino acids. The V end was cut by 4 bases, the J end by 4 bases, with 23 bases between. This chain's CDR3 is CASSSDHRPSSGYNEQFF. The CDR3 nucleotides are TGTGCCAGCAGTTCAGATCACAGGCCCTCTTCGGGTTACAATGAGCAGTTCTTC.

V gene TRBV29-1 combines with J gene TRBJ2-7; D remains unclear. Germline V gives CDR1 SQVTM, CDR2 ANQGSEA. Trimming took 7 bases from V and 0 from J, leaving 19 bases between them. There are 15 residues in the CDR3. CDR3 sequence reads: CSATGRARSSYEQYF. CDR3 bases: TGCAGCGCAACCGGAAGGGCCAGGAGCTCCTACGAGCAGTACTTC.

The genes are TRBV7-9 and TRBJ2-5; D gene unclear. The V end lost 4 bases, the J end lost 2 bases, and 14 bases lay between the germline ends. Per germline, CDR1 SEHNR and CDR2 FQNEAQ (reference sequence). The CDR3 contains 15 residues. The CDR3 is CASSYWTGGQETQYF. The CDR3 bases are TGTGCCAGCAGCTATTGGACCGGTGGGCAAGAGACCCAGTACTTC. Full variable domain (rest looked up from reference TRBV7-9 and TRBJ2-5): DTGVSQNPRHKITKRGQNVTFRCDPISEHNRLYWYRQTLGQGPEFLTYFQNEAQLEKSRLLSDRFSAERPKGSFSTLEIQRTEQGDSAMYLCASSYWTGGQETQYFGPGTRLLVL.

The chain has TRBV24-1 and TRBJ1-2; a possible D gene is TRBD1 (5 bases). The CDR3 runs to 12 residues. Germline V gene lookup returns CDR1 KGHDR and CDR2 SFDVKD. With 5 bases removed from V and 8 bases from J, the gap between germline ends came to 11 bases. The CDR3 loop is CATSAWGDGYTF. The CDR3 DNA sequence: TGTGCCACCAGTGCCTGGGGGGACGGCTACACCTTC.

This clonotype was counted a few times. The chain is built from TRBV9 and TRBJ2-3, with 9 bases identical to TRBD1. Germline CDR1 is SGDLS and CDR2 is YYNGEE. This CDR3 is built from 15 residues. The J segment lost 4 bases and the V segment lost 1 base, leaving 4 bases of the junction unmatched. The CDR3 region has the DNA TGTGCCAGCAGCGTATCCACAGGGGGCTCAGATACGCAGTATTTT. This translates into CASSVSTGGSDTQYF.

This rearrangement joins TRBV20-1 to TRBJ1-4; unclear D gene. Deletions cut 2 bases from V and 7 bases from J, with 14 bases between. This CDR3 spans 14 amino acids. CDR1 and CDR2 (germline): DFQATT, SNEGSKA (reference sequence). The CDR3 sequence: CSARPSQGAEKLFF. The CDR3 nucleotides read TGCAGTGCTAGACCTTCACAAGGAGCTGAAAAACTGTTTTTT.

This clonotype was seen many times. This sequence joins TRBV13 and TRBJ1-1; D unclear. The CDR3 runs 14 residues. The germline V gene encodes CDR1 PRHDT and CDR2 FYEKMQ (reference sequence). The V end lost 5 bases, the J end lost 4 bases, and 14 bases lay between the germline ends. CDR3 in DNA: TGTGCCAGCAGCACCCGACTGGGTGGCACTGAAGCTTTCTTT. Its protein is CASSTRLGGTEAFF.

This clonotype has only a few counts. V and J are TRBV5-5 and TRBJ2-7, with D possibly being TRBD2 (5 bases). This CDR3 spans 13 amino acids. V was pared by 3 bases and J by 1 base, with 8 bases between. Germline V CDR1 and CDR2: SGHKS, YYEKEE (reference sequence). CDR3 sequence reads: CASSSEGSYEQYF. DNA of the CDR3: TGTGCCAGCAGCTCTGAGGGTTCCTACGAGCAGTACTTC.

This clonotype was seen a few times. The chain links TRBV29-1 to TRBJ2-1; 8 nucleotides match TRBD2. This CDR3 is built from 13 residues. V trimming: 6 bases; J trimming: 0 bases; junction bases outside the gene matches: 1. Germline CDR1 is SQVTM and CDR2 is ANQGSEA. Here the CDR3 reads CSVGGVSYNEQFF. The DNA for the CDR3 is TGCAGCGTCGGGGGGGTCTCCTACAATGAGCAGTTCTTC.

This clonotype was found a few times. V is TRBV30 and J is TRBJ1-6; D is unclear. The CDR3 spans 16 residues. From germline, CDR1 is GTSNPN and CDR2 SVGIG (reference sequence). Deletions cut 0 bases from V and 0 bases from J, with 9 bases between. CDR3 residues: CAWSVPGPSYNSPLHF. CDR3 bases: TGTGCCTGGAGTGTCCCCGGCCCCTCCTATAATTCACCCCTCCACTTT.

Ten or more counts support this clonotype. This rearrangement joins TRBV28 to TRBJ1-4; 7 bases fit TRBD1. From germline, CDR1 is MDHEN and CDR2 SYDVKM. The CDR3 has 15 amino acids. The V and J ends lost 3 bases and 8 bases, in that order; junction bases with no gene match: 9. The CDR3 DNA sequence: TGTGCCAGCAGTTTTGTGGACAGGAACGGAGAAAAACTGTTTTTT. Its protein product is CASSFVDRNGEKLFF.